This TCR beta chain was identified during a study of early stage breast cancer tumors. Study overall: ER+/PR+/HER2- status applied to about 75% of the 16 invasive breast tumors. Notes on the study in general: Compared with adjacent normal breast, tumors showed around 2.7-fold denser, more clonal T cells.

As concerns this clone: The target antigen is unknown.

Repertoires were generated with immunoSEQ multiplex PCR, while TCRdb's copy carries only in-frame clones and drops some. The sample records roughly 8,400 clones, 77% being singletons. This normal breast sample came from a site roughly 2-4 cm away from the tumor. Sufficient DNA from normal breast often required about 85-330 mg tissue. Germline CDR1 LNHDA, CDR2 SQIVND (reference sequence). The junction had 5 bases not matched to a gene; V was cut back by 4 bases and J by 2 bases. This CDR3 comprises 15 residues. Sequenced sample: normal breast tissue next to the tumor. The J gene is TRBJ2-3, the V gene TRBV19, with 8 positions matching TRBD2. This sequence was found in a person in their sixties or seventies with breast cancer. The CDR3 is CASSTGLANTDTQYF. In DNA, the CDR3 is TGTGCCAGTAGTACCGGACTAGCAAACACAGATACGCAGTATTTT. The variable domain in full, with the rest retrieved from reference TRBV19 and TRBJ2-3, is DGGITQSPKYLFRKEGQNVTLSCEQNLNHDAMYWYRQDPGQGLRLIYYSQIVNDFQKGDIAEGYSVSREKKESFPLTVTSAQKNPTAFYLCASSTGLANTDTQYFGPGTRLTVL.